A single sample is the source of the 28 T cell receptor beta chains below, sequenced in a study of OX40 agonist ivuxolimab in advanced cancers. Here immunoSEQ multiplex PCR was the method, and the copy in TCRdb shows in-frame clones only, minus some. The table has 70,000 to 75,000 clones, almost 85% seen once. The sample was CD4+ or CD8+ T cells sorted from blood, taken in a trial of the OX40 agonist ivuxolimab. Receptors were obtained from an adult with an advanced solid tumor such as melanoma, head and neck, liver or kidney cancer.

The chain combines TRBV19 with TRBJ1-5; 7 nucleotides align to TRBD1. Germline CDR1 and CDR2: LNHDA and SQIVND (reference sequence). The CDR3 contains 15 residues. The V segment lost 2 bases and the J segment 6 bases; nucleotides outside the gene matches: 7. The CDR3 reads CASSINEGAGQPQHF. In DNA, the CDR3 is TGTGCCAGTAGTATAAACGAGGGGGCGGGTCAGCCCCAGCATTTT.

The chain combines TRBV7-2 with TRBJ2-7, with TRBD1 identical over 7 bases. There are 13 residues in the CDR3. The trim removed 5 bases at V and 6 bases at J, leaving 7 bases unmatched. Germline loops: CDR1 SGHTA, CDR2 FQGNSA. CDR3 sequence reads: CASSQDRVSEQYF. DNA for the CDR3: TGTGCCAGCAGCCAAGACAGGGTGTCCGAGCAGTACTTC.

The chain links TRBV27 to TRBJ2-6; D gene unclear. CDR1 and CDR2 (germline): MNHEY, SMNVEV (reference sequence). This CDR3 is 17 amino acids long. Trimming removed 4 bases from V and 5 bases from J, with 18 bases in between. The CDR3, as DNA: TGTGCCAGCAGTTGGGATCCGCTACAAAGTCGGGCCAACGTCCTGACTTTC. It translates to CASSWDPLQSRANVLTF.

The V call is TRBV18, the J call TRBJ2-7; D is undetermined. This CDR3 comprises 14 residues. CDR1 and CDR2 from the germline V gene are KGHSH and LQKENI. Trimming took 2 bases from V and 0 from J, leaving 8 bases between them. DNA for the CDR3: TGTGCCAGCTCACCAGTACAAACCTCCTACGAGCAGTACTTC. The encoded protein is CASSPVQTSYEQYF.

The chain couples TRBV21-1 to TRBJ2-5; no check of the table's D call, TRBD2, against the DNA was made. TRBV21-1 is a documented pseudogene. CDR3 length: 14 residues. In DNA, the CDR3 is TGTGCCAGGCCGCGGGCGGGCATTCAAGAGACCCAGTACTTC. Translation: CARPRAGIQETQYF.

The J gene is TRBJ2-5, the V gene TRBV5-1, with D perhaps matching TRBD1 (5 bases). The CDR3 length is 14 residues. The V gene lost 4 bases and the J gene lost 2 bases, with 12 bases spanning the gap. The germline V gene has CDR1 SGHRS and CDR2 YFSETQ. CDR3 sequence reads: CASSSTQVQETQYF. CDR3 in DNA: TGCGCCAGCAGCAGTACACAGGTACAAGAGACCCAGTACTTC.

The rearrangement uses TRBV5-1 and TRBJ1-1; D call uncertain. From germline, CDR1 is SGHRS and CDR2 YFSETQ. Trimming cost V 0 bases and J 4 bases, with 13 bases left between them. There are 15 residues in the CDR3. The CDR3 protein is CASSLGVSGGTEAFF. The CDR3 DNA sequence: TGCGCCAGCAGCTTGGGGGTATCTGGCGGCACTGAAGCTTTCTTT.

Written as DNA, the CDR3 is TGTGCCAGCAGCTCCTATGAGAGGGCAGGCCACGAGCAGTACTTC. Protein product: CASSSYERAGHEQYF. The rearrangement links TRBV7-2 to TRBJ2-7, with a possible D match to TRBD2 (5 bases). From germline, CDR1 is SGHTA and CDR2 FQGNSA. CDR3 length: 15 amino acids. Between the trimmed V and J ends, which lost 4 bases and 5 bases, there was a span of 18 bases.

The V call is TRBV9, the J call TRBJ1-1; D not certain. CDR1 and CDR2 (germline): SGDLS, YYNGEE. Trimming took 10 bases from V and 10 from J, leaving 23 bases between them. The CDR3 runs 13 residues. The CDR3 spells CAGPSVGRMGAFF. CDR3 DNA sequence: TGTGCCGGACCCAGCGTAGGGAGGATGGGAGCTTTCTTT.

This clone has just a few counts. The chain links TRBV29-1 to TRBJ2-2; D is uncertain. Trimming removed 7 bases at V and 6 bases at J, with 15 bases between. The CDR3 runs 13 residues. Germline-derived CDR1 and CDR2 are SQVTM and ANQGSEA. The CDR3 sequence: CSARWGSSGELFF. CDR3 nucleotide sequence: TGCAGCGCCCGATGGGGTTCGTCCGGGGAGCTGTTTTTT.

In its sample, this clone was seen once. This chain connects TRBV21-1 to TRBJ2-1; TRBD2 is taken as the D call from the table, unchecked against the DNA. TRBV21-1 represents a pseudogene. This CDR3 spans 16 amino acids. CDR3 bases: TGTGCCAGCAGCACCCGCCTTAACCTAAACTACAATGAGCAGTTCTTC. Translating gives CASSTRLNLNYNEQFF.

About this clone itself: Other DNA sequences in the same sample also yield this CDR3. This chain links TRBV5-4 with TRBJ2-2, with D unresolved. CDR3 length: 13 amino acids. With 4 bases removed from V and 0 bases from J, the gap between germline ends came to 4 bases. In germline, CDR1 is SGHNT, CDR2 YYREEE (reference sequence). CDR3 sequence (DNA): TGTGCCAGCAGCGGGACGAACACCGGGGAGCTGTTTTTT. As protein: CASSGTNTGELFF.

The V gene is TRBV7-9, the J gene TRBJ1-1; D not resolved. The CDR3 covers 12 residues. Germline V lookup: CDR1 SEHNR, CDR2 FQNEAQ (reference sequence). The germline V and J ends were trimmed by 3 bases and 3 bases, with 5 bases remaining between them. CDR3 sequence reads: CASSFSDTEAFF. The CDR3 DNA is TGTGCCAGCAGCTTTTCGGACACTGAAGCTTTCTTT.

This chain links TRBV9 with TRBJ2-3; D is unclear. V lost 3 bases and J 0 bases, leaving 14 bases between the germline ends. CDR1 SGDLS and CDR2 YYNGEE come from the germline V gene. This CDR3 comprises 16 residues. The CDR3 here is CASSATSRISTDTQYF. The CDR3 nucleotides are TGTGCCAGCAGCGCCACCTCCAGGATAAGCACAGATACGCAGTATTTT. Complete variable domain (other parts from reference TRBV9 and TRBJ2-3): DSGVTQTPKHLITATGQRVTLRCSPRSGDLSVYWYQQSLDQGLQFLIQYYNGEERAKGNILERFSAQQFPDLHSELNLSSLELGDSALYFCASSATSRISTDTQYFGPGTRLTVL.

V and J are TRBV5-1 and TRBJ2-1; TRBD1 is a possible D gene (6 bases). The CDR3 totals 16 residues. Trimming left V 1 base short and J 4 bases short, with 15 bases between. Germline assignment: CDR1 SGHRS and CDR2 YFSETQ. The CDR3 region has the DNA TGCGCCAGCAGCTTGTCAAGGGCAGGGGATTACAATGAGCAGTTCTTC. The encoded protein is CASSLSRAGDYNEQFF. Complete variable domain (other parts from reference TRBV5-1 and TRBJ2-1): KAGVTQTPRYLIKTRGQQVTLSCSPISGHRSVSWYQQTPGQGLQFLFEYFSETQRNKGNFPGRFSGRQFSNSRSEMNVSTLELGDSALYLCASSLSRAGDYNEQFFGPGTRLTVL.

This sequence joins TRBV5-4 and TRBJ2-1; 7 bases match TRBD1. The V segment lost 2 bases and the J segment 0 bases; nucleotides outside the gene matches: 5. Germline values: CDR1 SGHNT, CDR2 YYREEE (reference sequence). The CDR3 is made up of 16 amino acids. The CDR3 loop reads CASSLGRQGSYNEQFF. The CDR3 DNA reads as TGTGCCAGCAGCTTAGGCCGACAGGGCTCCTACAATGAGCAGTTCTTC.

This clone was seen more than once but under ten times. The genes are TRBV9 and TRBJ2-7; TRBD1 aligns across 9 bases. After removal of 1 base from V and 5 bases from J, the junction contained 7 bases not matched to a gene. Germline V gene lookup returns CDR1 SGDLS and CDR2 YYNGEE. The CDR3 spans 15 residues. The CDR3 here is CASSVSGQGFNEQYF. CDR3 nucleotides: TGTGCCAGCAGCGTATCAGGACAGGGGTTTAACGAGCAGTACTTC.

The chain couples TRBV9 to TRBJ2-1; tentative D call: TRBD2 (5 bases). Germline CDR1 is SGDLS and CDR2 is YYNGEE. V was trimmed by 2 bases and J by 6 bases, leaving 15 bases between them. This CDR3 region has 15 residues. The CDR3 DNA reads TGTGCCAGCAGCGTCATGGGGAGCGGCGGCAATGAGCAGTTCTTC. It specifies CASSVMGSGGNEQFF.

The chain combines TRBV7-2 with TRBJ2-7; 8 bases align to TRBD1. J was trimmed by 6 bases and V by 4 bases; bases with no gene match: 14. The CDR3 runs to 16 residues. Germline loops: CDR1 SGHTA, CDR2 FQGNSA. CDR3 nucleotide sequence: TGTGCCAGCAGCTCTTCATGGACAGGGCCTCTCGGCGAGCAGTACTTC. Its protein product is CASSSSWTGPLGEQYF.

This chain joins TRBV9 and TRBJ2-1; a weak D match, TRBD2 (6 bases). Trimming left V 0 bases short and J 3 bases short, with 16 bases between. CDR1 and CDR2 (germline): SGDLS, YYNGEE. This CDR3 spans 17 amino acids. This CDR3 is CASSVGAGIGGYNEQFF. In nucleotides, the CDR3 is TGTGCCAGCAGCGTAGGTGCGGGCATCGGGGGCTACAATGAGCAGTTCTTC.

The rearrangement uses TRBV29-1 and TRBJ2-5; D unclear. The CDR3 consists of 13 residues. Trimming shortened V by 3 bases and J by 2 bases, and 10 bases separated the two germline ends. The V gene's germline CDR1 is SQVTM and CDR2 ANQGSEA. CDR3 sequence reads: CSVDRSVQETQYF. The CDR3 coding sequence is TGCAGCGTTGACAGGAGCGTACAAGAGACCCAGTACTTC.

This chain joins TRBV7-9 and TRBJ2-1; 7 bases line up with TRBD1. The length of the CDR3 is 17 residues. Germline CDR1 reads SEHNR; CDR2 reads FQNEAQ (reference sequence). J gave up 7 bases and V 2 bases, and 14 bases lay outside the gene matches. The CDR3 protein is CASSLTAYSRGSNEQFF. In nucleotides, the CDR3 is TGTGCCAGCAGCTTAACGGCTTATTCCAGGGGGTCGAATGAGCAGTTCTTC.

The gene calls are TRBV19 and TRBJ2-2, with TRBD1 matching 7 bases. The junction had 3 bases not matched to a gene; V was cut back by 5 bases and J by 6 bases. The germline V gene has CDR1 LNHDA and CDR2 SQIVND (reference sequence). The CDR3 is 13 residues long. Written as DNA, the CDR3 is TGTGCCAGTAGTGGGCAGGGGGCCGGGGAGCTGTTTTTT. Translation: CASSGQGAGELFF.

The V call is TRBV9, the J call TRBJ2-3; no clear D. Germline V gene lookup returns CDR1 SGDLS and CDR2 YYNGEE. V lost 0 bases, J lost 4 bases, and 9 bases lay in between. CDR3 length equals 14 residues. This CDR3 reads CASSVVWAPDTQYF. CDR3 in DNA: TGTGCCAGCAGCGTAGTGTGGGCCCCAGATACGCAGTATTTT.

This chain links TRBV6-4 with TRBJ2-1; D is perhaps TRBD1 or TRBD2 (5 bases each). V shed 2 bases and J shed 8 bases, with 7 bases lying between them. Germline values: CDR1 MRHNA, CDR2 SNTAGT. CDR3 length: 12 amino acids. CDR3: CASSDRGDEQFF. In DNA, the CDR3 is TGTGCCAGCAGTGACCGGGGCGATGAGCAGTTCTTC.

This chain uses TRBV15 with TRBJ2-7; D is unclear. Germline V gene sequence: CDR1 LNHNV, CDR2 YYDKDF (reference sequence). The length of the CDR3 is 16 residues. V lost 0 bases and J lost 2, with 14 bases in between. The CDR3, as DNA: TGTGCCACCAGCAGAGACCTCCAACTAAGCCCCTACGAGCAGTACTTC. Translated: CATSRDLQLSPYEQYF.

The genes are TRBV10-1 and TRBJ1-5; no definite D call. Trimming took 0 bases from V and 0 from J, leaving 12 bases between them. This CDR3 comprises 17 residues. In germline, CDR1 is WNHNN, CDR2 SYGVQD (reference sequence). CDR3 residues: CASSESPPKDSNQPQHF. The CDR3 region has the DNA TGCGCCAGCAGTGAGTCACCCCCGAAAGATAGCAATCAGCCCCAGCATTTT.

The rearrangement uses TRBV7-9 and TRBJ1-1, with 9 bases fitting TRBD1. CDR3 size: 14 residues. Germline CDR1 reads SEHNR; CDR2 reads FQNEAQ (reference sequence). V shed 2 bases and J 5 bases; nucleotides not matched to a gene: 3. DNA for the CDR3: TGTGCCAGCAGCTTACGACAGGGGGGGACTGAAGCTTTCTTT. It encodes CASSLRQGGTEAFF.